The 6 T cell receptor beta chains below come from one sample, sequenced in a study of long-term antiretroviral therapy in people with HIV. Survey level was the resolution at which the v3.0 immunoSEQ assay ran. TCRdb keeps only in-frame clones here, not all; method: immunoSEQ multiplex PCR. The sample lists some 21,000 clones; about nine tenths were seen once. The specimen was unsorted PBMCs, collected 0.2 years before starting antiretroviral therapy. Receptors originate from a man between 18 and 29 years old with HIV.

This chain joins TRBV7-2 and TRBJ1-2; 9 bases agree with TRBD1. V gave up 5 bases and J gave up 7 bases; unmatched junction bases: 11. CDR1 and CDR2 from the germline V gene are SGHTA and FQGNSA. CDR3 length: 15 residues. CDR3 loop: CASSLQPGTGLGYTF. In nucleotides, the CDR3 is TGTGCCAGCAGCCTCCAGCCGGGGACAGGGCTTGGCTACACCTTC.

This rearrangement joins TRBV4-1 to TRBJ2-3; TRBD2 matches 10 bases. J lost 1 base, V lost 4 bases, and 5 bases had no gene match. Germline V gives CDR1 MGHRA, CDR2 YSYEKL. The CDR3 is made up of 16 amino acids. CDR3 in DNA: TGCGCCAGCAGCCGCCTTCTAGCGGGAGGCACAGATACGCAGTATTTT. Translated: CASSRLLAGGTDTQYF.

This chain links TRBV9 with TRBJ2-7, with TRBD1 matching 7 bases. Germline lookup yields CDR1 SGDLS and CDR2 YYNGEE. Trimming cost V 0 bases and J 1 base; bases outside gene matches: 4. CDR3 length: 15 residues. CDR3 in DNA: TGTGCCAGCAGCGTAGGACAGGGCGTATCCTACGAGCAGTACTTC. Its protein product is CASSVGQGVSYEQYF.

This clone appeared a single time. The V gene is TRBV29-1, the J gene TRBJ2-1, with 13 bases fitting TRBD2. The CDR3 sequence is 14 residues long. Trimming at V came to 7 bases and at J to 9 bases, leaving 9 bases not matched to a gene. Germline V lookup: CDR1 SQVTM, CDR2 ANQGSEA. This chain's CDR3 is CSAQLAGGPLEQFF. The CDR3 DNA reads TGCAGCGCTCAACTAGCGGGAGGGCCGCTTGAGCAGTTCTTC.

This rearrangement joins TRBV7-9 to TRBJ1-1; the D is unclear. V shed 5 bases and J shed 1 base, with 14 bases lying between them. Looked up from germline, CDR1 is SEHNR and CDR2 is FQNEAQ (reference sequence). The CDR3 is made up of 15 amino acids. In nucleotides, the CDR3 is TGTGCCAGCAGCCTTATGTTAGCGGGGAACACTGAAGCTTTCTTT. It encodes CASSLMLAGNTEAFF.

The chain employs TRBV4-3 and TRBJ2-1, with TRBD2 matching over 9 bases. CDR3 size: 15 residues. The ends lost 4 bases at V and 2 bases at J; junction bases unmatched: 3. Germline assignment: CDR1 LGHNA and CDR2 YSLEER. The DNA for the CDR3 is TGCGCCAGCAGCCTAGGACTAGCGACCTACAATGAGCAGTTCTTC. This codes for CASSLGLATYNEQFF.